The entry that follows covers one T cell receptor beta chain sequence. No antigen is known for it. Time point reported: recipient sample about 28 days before transplant, after cytoreduction. Blood collection times were about day -28 and days 30, 100, 180 posttransplant. The data were taken from a study of T cell clonotyping in hematopoietic cell transplantation. Trimming removed 4 bases at V and 3 bases at J, with 7 bases between. The CDR3 is 13 residues long. Germline-derived CDR1 and CDR2 are MGHDK and SYGVNS. Repertoires were generated with immunoSEQ multiplex PCR, while TCRdb's copy carries only in-frame clones and drops some. The table records about 20,000 clones, 90% of them present only once. Study-wide results and limits: Higher Inverse Simpson Index values in graft donor and pretransplant recipient predicted broader posttransplant TCR diversity. Recipient TCR diversity dropped after transplant; expanded clonotypes rose from day 30 to 180.

This material consisted of peripheral blood mononuclear cells, taken before stem cell transplant. The sequence came from a man in his late teens or twenties with biphenotypic leukemia. Some clones in this sample may be carry-over from other donors' samples. The V and J genes are TRBV25-1 and TRBJ1-5; D remains ambiguous. The CDR3: CASSVEVNQPQHF. The CDR3 DNA sequence: TGTGCCAGCAGTGTAGAGGTCAATCAGCCCCAGCATTTT.